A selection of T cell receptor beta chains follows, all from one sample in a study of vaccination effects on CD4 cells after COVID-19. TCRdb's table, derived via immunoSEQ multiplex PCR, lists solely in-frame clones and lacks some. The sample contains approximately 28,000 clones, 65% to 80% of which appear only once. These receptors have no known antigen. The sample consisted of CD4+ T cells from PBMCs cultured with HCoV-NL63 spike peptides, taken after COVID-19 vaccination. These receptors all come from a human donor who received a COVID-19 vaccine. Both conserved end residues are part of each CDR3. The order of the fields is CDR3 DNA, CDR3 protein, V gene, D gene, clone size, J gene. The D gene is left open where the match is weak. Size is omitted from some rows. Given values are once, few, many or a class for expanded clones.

cdr3_nt: TGTGCCAGCAGTCGGTTTTCCACTGAAGCTTTCTTT
cdr3_aa: CASSRFSTEAFF
v_call: TRBV6-5
d_call: -
clone_size: -
j_call: TRBJ1-1

cdr3_nt: TGTGCCAGCAGCTCCCTTCGACAGGGAGAGAGGGAAAAACTGTTTTTT
cdr3_aa: CASSSLRQGEREKLFF
v_call: TRBV5-6
d_call: TRBD1
clone_size: -
j_call: TRBJ1-4

cdr3_nt: TGTGCCAGCAGCCAAGATATTAGCGGGAGGGCCGGTTTTTCCCGAAACATTCAGTACTTC
cdr3_aa: CASSQDISGRAGFSRNIQYF
v_call: TRBV14
d_call: TRBD2
clone_size: once
j_call: TRBJ2-4

cdr3_nt: TGTGCCAGCAGCGCCGACAGGATCAAAAATGAGCAGTTCTTC
cdr3_aa: CASSADRIKNEQFF
v_call: TRBV9
d_call: -
clone_size: -
j_call: TRBJ2-1

cdr3_nt: TGTGCCAGCAGCTTAGATCTCACTAGTTCTGCCTACGAGCAGTACTTC
cdr3_aa: CASSLDLTSSAYEQYF
v_call: TRBV7-2
d_call: -
clone_size: -
j_call: TRBJ2-7

cdr3_nt: TGTGCCAGCAGTTCCCATCAGGGCGGGAGGGCCGATGAGCAGTTCTTC
cdr3_aa: CASSSHQGGRADEQFF
v_call: TRBV6-2/TRBV6-3
d_call: TRBD2
clone_size: -
j_call: TRBJ2-1

cdr3_nt: TGCGCCAGCAGCTCAAACAATGAGCAGTTCTTC
cdr3_aa: CASSSNNEQFF
v_call: TRBV5-1
d_call: -
clone_size: -
j_call: TRBJ2-1

cdr3_nt: TGTGCCAGCAGCCAAGAGGGGGGAGGCAAGTTCACGGCGCTGGGATACGAGCAGTACTTC
cdr3_aa: CASSQEGGGKFTALGYEQYF
v_call: TRBV4-2
d_call: -
clone_size: few
j_call: TRBJ2-7

cdr3_nt: TGTGCCAGCTCATCGGACAGCTACGAGCAGTACTTC
cdr3_aa: CASSSDSYEQYF
v_call: TRBV18
d_call: -
clone_size: -
j_call: TRBJ2-7

cdr3_nt: TGCAGCGCCGGACAGGGGGAGGGTAGCTATGGCTACACCTTC
cdr3_aa: CSAGQGEGSYGYTF
v_call: TRBV29-1
d_call: TRBD1
clone_size: once
j_call: TRBJ1-2

cdr3_nt: TGTGCCAGCAGACCTCGGACAGGGGCTCTTGAAAAACTGTTTTTT
cdr3_aa: CASRPRTGALEKLFF
v_call: TRBV6-5
d_call: TRBD1
clone_size: -
j_call: TRBJ1-4

cdr3_nt: TGTGCCAGCACCCAAATTATCGGGACAAATAGCAATCAGCCCCAGCATTTT
cdr3_aa: CASTQIIGTNSNQPQHF
v_call: TRBV7-8
d_call: -
clone_size: -
j_call: TRBJ1-5

cdr3_nt: TGTGCCAGCAGCCCACGACAGGGGGCCTACACAGATACGCAGTATTTT
cdr3_aa: CASSPRQGAYTDTQYF
v_call: TRBV9
d_call: TRBD1
clone_size: -
j_call: TRBJ2-3

cdr3_nt: TGTGCCAGCAGTGGGCTCAACACAGATACGCAGTATTTT
cdr3_aa: CASSGLNTDTQYF
v_call: TRBV6-4
d_call: -
clone_size: -
j_call: TRBJ2-3

cdr3_nt: TGTGCCAGCAGTAGGGACATAAAAGAGACCCAGTACTTC
cdr3_aa: CASSRDIKETQYF
v_call: TRBV6-2/TRBV6-3
d_call: -
clone_size: -
j_call: TRBJ2-5

cdr3_nt: TGTGCCAGCAGCTTCAGGTTAGGGACTAGCGGGGGGAAACAAGAGACCCAGTACTTC
cdr3_aa: CASSFRLGTSGGKQETQYF
v_call: TRBV11-2
d_call: TRBD2
clone_size: -
j_call: TRBJ2-5

cdr3_nt: TGTGCCAGCAGTTACACCATGGGAGGTGCCGAGCAGTACTTC
cdr3_aa: CASSYTMGGAEQYF
v_call: TRBV6-6
d_call: -
clone_size: -
j_call: TRBJ2-7

cdr3_nt: TGTGCCAGCAGCTTGCGGGGGAAAGGCACAGATACGCAGTATTTT
cdr3_aa: CASSLRGKGTDTQYF
v_call: TRBV5-4
d_call: -
clone_size: -
j_call: TRBJ2-3

cdr3_nt: TGCGCCAGCAGCCCGCCAGGGTGGCATGGCTACACCTTC
cdr3_aa: CASSPPGWHGYTF
v_call: TRBV4-1
d_call: -
clone_size: -
j_call: TRBJ1-2

cdr3_nt: TGTGCCAGCAGCCAAGACTGGGAGCAGTACTTC
cdr3_aa: CASSQDWEQYF
v_call: TRBV3-1/TRBV3-2
d_call: -
clone_size: -
j_call: TRBJ2-7

cdr3_nt: TGTGCCAGCAGTTTGGGGGGGCGAGTTCGGAAAGCTTTCTTT
cdr3_aa: CASSLGGRVRKAFF
v_call: TRBV27
d_call: -
clone_size: -
j_call: TRBJ1-1

cdr3_nt: TGTGCCAGCAGCGTACGACTCTCGGGGGCGGAAAGACACGGGGAGCTGTTTTTT
cdr3_aa: CASSVRLSGAERHGELFF
v_call: TRBV3-1/TRBV3-2
d_call: -
clone_size: -
j_call: TRBJ2-2

cdr3_nt: TGTGCCAGCAGCCAACTGGGGGCCAGTTATGGCTACACCTTC
cdr3_aa: CASSQLGASYGYTF
v_call: TRBV3-1/TRBV3-2
d_call: -
clone_size: few
j_call: TRBJ1-2

cdr3_nt: TGTGCCAGCAGCTTGGGGACCGGAACACAATACGAGCAGTACTTC
cdr3_aa: CASSLGTGTQYEQYF
v_call: TRBV5-4
d_call: -
clone_size: -
j_call: TRBJ2-7

cdr3_nt: TGTGCCACCAGCAGATCACCCGGGGTGGTCACAGATACGCAGTATTTT
cdr3_aa: CATSRSPGVVTDTQYF
v_call: TRBV15
d_call: -
clone_size: -
j_call: TRBJ2-3

cdr3_nt: TGTGCCAGCTCACCTTTGGAGAGTTTCTCCTACGAGCAGTACTTC
cdr3_aa: CASSPLESFSYEQYF
v_call: TRBV18
d_call: -
clone_size: once
j_call: TRBJ2-7

cdr3_nt: TGTGCCTGGAGTGTGTCAGGGAGTCTCAATCAGCCCCAGCATTTT
cdr3_aa: CAWSVSGSLNQPQHF
v_call: TRBV30
d_call: -
clone_size: few
j_call: TRBJ1-5

cdr3_nt: TGTGCCTGGTCCCTATTTTACGAGCAGTACTTC
cdr3_aa: CAWSLFYEQYF
v_call: TRBV30
d_call: -
clone_size: -
j_call: TRBJ2-7

cdr3_nt: TGTGCCAGCAGCTTAGCGTTTTTGACACTAGCGGGTGGCAATGAGCAGTTCTTC
cdr3_aa: CASSLAFLTLAGGNEQFF
v_call: TRBV7-9
d_call: TRBD2
clone_size: -
j_call: TRBJ2-1

cdr3_nt: TGTGCTAGTGGTCAGGGTTCAGGGGCCAACGTCCTGACTTTC
cdr3_aa: CASGQGSGANVLTF
v_call: TRBV12-5
d_call: -
clone_size: once
j_call: TRBJ2-6

cdr3_nt: TGTGCCAGCAGTGAATTGGGGGGGCAGGGGGCTTTCGAGCAGTACTTC
cdr3_aa: CASSELGGQGAFEQYF
v_call: TRBV6-1
d_call: -
clone_size: -
j_call: TRBJ2-7

cdr3_nt: TGTGCCAGCAGTAAAACGGGACTGTACACAGATACGCAGTATTTT
cdr3_aa: CASSKTGLYTDTQYF
v_call: TRBV6-2/TRBV6-3
d_call: -
clone_size: -
j_call: TRBJ2-3

cdr3_nt: TGTGCCAGCAGCCAAGATTTAGGGGGGGCTATTGACGGAAAACTGTTTTTT
cdr3_aa: CASSQDLGGAIDGKLFF
v_call: TRBV4-2
d_call: -
clone_size: -
j_call: TRBJ1-4

cdr3_nt: TGTGCCAGCAGCCAGTATGGGGAGACCCAGTACTTC
cdr3_aa: CASSQYGETQYF
v_call: TRBV3-1/TRBV3-2
d_call: -
clone_size: -
j_call: TRBJ2-5

cdr3_nt: TGTGCCAGCAGCCCGGGACTAGCGGGGTCTGGGGCCAACGTCCTGACTTTC
cdr3_aa: CASSPGLAGSGANVLTF
v_call: TRBV3-1/TRBV3-2
d_call: TRBD2
clone_size: -
j_call: TRBJ2-6

cdr3_nt: TGTGCCAGCAGTTATAGCGGGAGGTACAATGAGCAGTTCTTC
cdr3_aa: CASSYSGRYNEQFF
v_call: TRBV6-5
d_call: TRBD2
clone_size: -
j_call: TRBJ2-1

cdr3_nt: TGTGCCAGTAGTATAGCCCCCGACCTTAACTATGGCTACACCTTC
cdr3_aa: CASSIAPDLNYGYTF
v_call: TRBV19
d_call: -
clone_size: few
j_call: TRBJ1-2

cdr3_nt: TGTGCCAGCACTCTGAAGGCGGGCAAAAACATTCAGTACTTC
cdr3_aa: CASTLKAGKNIQYF
v_call: TRBV27
d_call: -
clone_size: -
j_call: TRBJ2-4

cdr3_nt: TGTGCCAGCAGCCCATCACAGGGGTTAGTTGAAAAACTGTTTTTT
cdr3_aa: CASSPSQGLVEKLFF
v_call: TRBV3-1/TRBV3-2
d_call: TRBD1
clone_size: medium-sized
j_call: TRBJ1-4

cdr3_nt: TGTGCCTTTTCAGGGGGGCCTAATGAAAAACTGTTTTTT
cdr3_aa: CAFSGGPNEKLFF
v_call: TRBV30
d_call: TRBD1
clone_size: medium-sized
j_call: TRBJ1-4

cdr3_nt: TGTGCCAGTAGTATAGAGGCAGGGGTCTACACAGATACGCAGTATTTT
cdr3_aa: CASSIEAGVYTDTQYF
v_call: TRBV19
d_call: -
clone_size: -
j_call: TRBJ2-3

cdr3_nt: TGTGCCATCAGTGCTTCGATAAGCCGGAGTCACGAGCAGTACTTC
cdr3_aa: CAISASISRSHEQYF
v_call: TRBV10-3
d_call: -
clone_size: -
j_call: TRBJ2-7

cdr3_nt: TGTGCCAGCTCACCAGTTTCTTCTGACCCCTCCTACAATGAGCAGTTCTTC
cdr3_aa: CASSPVSSDPSYNEQFF
v_call: TRBV18
d_call: -
clone_size: -
j_call: TRBJ2-1

cdr3_nt: TGTGCCAGCAGCTTGGGTTCCGTTAACTATGGCTACACCTTC
cdr3_aa: CASSLGSVNYGYTF
v_call: TRBV5-6
d_call: -
clone_size: -
j_call: TRBJ1-2

cdr3_nt: TGTGCCATCAGTACACCAGCGGGGGGACAAGAGACCCAGTACTTC
cdr3_aa: CAISTPAGGQETQYF
v_call: TRBV10-3
d_call: TRBD2
clone_size: -
j_call: TRBJ2-5

cdr3_nt: TGCAGCGTTGAGGGGGGGGACACTGAAGCTTTCTTT
cdr3_aa: CSVEGGDTEAFF
v_call: TRBV29-1
d_call: -
clone_size: -
j_call: TRBJ1-1

cdr3_nt: TGTGCCAGCAGACTAGGATGGGGAACTAATGAAAAACTGTTTTTT
cdr3_aa: CASRLGWGTNEKLFF
v_call: TRBV5-5
d_call: -
clone_size: -
j_call: TRBJ1-4

cdr3_nt: TGCGCCAGCAGTCATCCGGGACAGGGGAGATCCTATGGCTACACCTTC
cdr3_aa: CASSHPGQGRSYGYTF
v_call: TRBV23-1
d_call: TRBD1
clone_size: once
j_call: TRBJ1-2

cdr3_nt: TGTGCCAGCAGCCAGGGACGGTTACTTAACACCGGGGAGCTGTTTTTT
cdr3_aa: CASSQGRLLNTGELFF
v_call: TRBV7-7
d_call: -
clone_size: -
j_call: TRBJ2-2

cdr3_nt: TGCAGCGTTCTCTACCAGGGGAACTATGGCTACACCTTC
cdr3_aa: CSVLYQGNYGYTF
v_call: TRBV29-1
d_call: -
clone_size: -
j_call: TRBJ1-2

cdr3_nt: TGTGCCAGCAGCCTTGAAGGGGCGGGACCGAAAGAGACCCAGTACTTC
cdr3_aa: CASSLEGAGPKETQYF
v_call: TRBV5-4
d_call: -
clone_size: -
j_call: TRBJ2-5

cdr3_nt: TGTGCCAGCTCACCCCGGGCAGGGACTAATGAAAAACTGTTTTTT
cdr3_aa: CASSPRAGTNEKLFF
v_call: TRBV18
d_call: -
clone_size: -
j_call: TRBJ1-4

cdr3_nt: TGTGCCAGCACCGGGGGGTATACTCAGCCCCAGCATTTT
cdr3_aa: CASTGGYTQPQHF
v_call: TRBV6-6
d_call: -
clone_size: -
j_call: TRBJ1-5

cdr3_nt: TGTGCCAGCAGTGAAGCTACAGGGTTTATCGGGGAGCAGTACTTC
cdr3_aa: CASSEATGFIGEQYF
v_call: TRBV2
d_call: -
clone_size: -
j_call: TRBJ2-7

cdr3_nt: TGTGCCAGCAGCTTAGTTTCTAGCCGAGAGACCCAGTACTTC
cdr3_aa: CASSLVSSRETQYF
v_call: TRBV7-8
d_call: -
clone_size: -
j_call: TRBJ2-5